This TCR beta chain was found in a study of monozygotic twins with inflammatory bowel disease. The unique tags termed UMIs, each holding a 6-nucleotide sample barcode, were added by means of template switching. TCRdb reprocessed the 5' RACE reads and stores each CDR3 protein as one record, lacking DNA. Here the sample table reports 40,000 to 45,000 distinct CDR3 sequences. Germline V gene sequence: CDR1 WNHNN, CDR2 SYGVQD (reference sequence). CDR3 size: 17 residues. General study findings and limits: Against healthy co-twins, IBD patients had lower TCRbeta diversity (measured by inverse Simpson).

To note about this clonotype: Its antigen is undetermined.

This rearrangement joins TRBV10-1 to TRBJ2-7; TCRdb's D gene call, TRBD1, goes unchecked for lack of DNA. This clonotype was obtained from a human donor with ulcerative colitis or Crohn's disease, or a healthy co-twin of an affected twin (not recorded which). Sequencing was carried out using blood. The CDR3: CASSESAGQGEAVKQYF.